These T cell receptor beta chains were read from a single sample in a study of PD-1 blockade in classical Hodgkin lymphoma. Profiling relied on immunoSEQ multiplex PCR, and the TCRdb table lists in-frame clones only, not all of them. The sample includes around 40,000 clones, 70% to 85% of them seen just once. This sample comprised peripheral blood mononuclear cells (PBMCs), obtained before the fourth cycle of nivolumab. The origin of the receptors is a human donor with classical Hodgkin lymphoma. The CDR3 runs from the conserved cysteine through the conserved F or W. D genes are given only for firm matches. For some rows the clone size is stated as once, few or many, or as a class when expanded; others skip it.

>TRBJ2-1|TRBV30|-|TRBD1
CAWVLQGAWNEQFF
TGTGCCTGGGTACTCCAGGGGGCATGGAATGAGCAGTTCTTC
>TRBJ1-4|TRBV4-3|-|-
CASSQYRVTNEKLFF
TGCGCCAGCAGCCAATACAGGGTAACTAATGAAAAACTGTTTTTT
>TRBJ1-3|TRBV19|-|-
CASSILGSGNTIYF
TGTGCCAGTAGTATACTAGGCTCTGGAAACACCATATATTTT
>TRBJ2-7|TRBV19|-|TRBD2
CASSIVSTSGSYEQYF
TGTGCCAGTAGTATTGTTTCGACTAGCGGGAGCTACGAGCAGTACTTC
>TRBJ1-1|TRBV30|-|TRBD1
CAWSVQGAVGTFF
TGTGCCTGGAGTGTACAGGGGGCCGTTGGAACTTTCTTT
>TRBJ2-2|TRBV2|-|TRBD1
CASSVDRVRELFF
TGTGCCAGCAGTGTGGACAGGGTGAGGGAGCTGTTTTTT
>TRBJ2-2|TRBV4-2|-|-
CASSQDQGGNTGELFF
TGTGCCAGCAGCCAAGATCAGGGTGGGAACACCGGGGAGCTGTTTTTT
>TRBJ2-2|TRBV28|-|TRBD1
CASSKNTGAGTGELFF
TGTGCCAGCAGTAAAAATACAGGGGCAGGGACCGGGGAGCTGTTTTTT
>TRBJ2-3|TRBV5-4|-|TRBD2
CASSRLAGGATDTQYF
TGTGCCAGCAGCAGACTAGCGGGGGGGGCCACAGATACGCAGTATTTT
>TRBJ2-7|TRBV10-3|medium-sized|-
CAISERSQYDEQYF
TGTGCCATCAGTGAGCGGTCCCAATACGACGAGCAGTACTTC
>TRBJ2-1|TRBV28|-|TRBD2
CASSSPGLAGGLNEQFF
TGTGCCAGCAGTTCACCGGGGCTAGCGGGGGGGCTCAATGAGCAGTTCTTC
>TRBJ2-5|TRBV5-1|-|TRBD1
CASNQNRGSETQYF
TGCGCCAGCAACCAGAACAGGGGGTCGGAGACCCAGTACTTC
>TRBJ1-6|TRBV9|-|-
CASSVGQLNSPLHF
TGTGCCAGCAGCGTAGGTCAGCTTAATTCACCCCTCCACTTT
>TRBJ2-7|TRBV6-5|-|-
CASSYGLGGIYEQYF
TGTGCCAGCAGTTACGGACTAGGGGGAATCTACGAGCAGTACTTC
>TRBJ1-1|TRBV6-5|-|-
CASSYPSSEAFF
TGTGCCAGCAGTTACCCCAGTTCTGAAGCTTTCTTT
>TRBJ1-2|TRBV27|-|-
CASTPVGGLGGYGYTF
TGTGCCAGCACCCCAGTGGGGGGGCTTGGGGGCTATGGCTACACCTTC
>TRBJ2-7|TRBV28|-|-
CASSSGTGDYEQYF
TGTGCCAGCAGTTCTGGGACGGGAGACTACGAGCAGTACTTC
>TRBJ1-1|TRBV5-1|-|TRBD1
CASSPGQADTEAFF
TGCGCCAGCAGCCCGGGACAGGCCGACACTGAAGCTTTCTTT
>TRBJ1-5|TRBV7-2|once|-
CASSLAVGVNQPQHF
TGTGCCAGCAGCTTAGCGGTTGGAGTAAATCAGCCCCAGCATTTT
>TRBJ1-3|TRBV11-1|-|-
CASSLTPRSGNTIYF
TGTGCCAGCAGCTTAACACCCCGCTCTGGAAACACCATATATTTT
>TRBJ1-1|TRBV19|-|TRBD1
CASSRGTGGGSEAFF
TGTGCCAGTAGTAGGGGAACAGGGGGCGGCTCTGAAGCTTTCTTT
>TRBJ2-6|TRBV5-1|-|-
CASSLAVPGANVLTF
TGCGCCAGCAGCTTGGCGGTCCCTGGGGCCAACGTCCTGACTTTC
>TRBJ1-3|TRBV5-1|-|TRBD1
CASSLAGGWNTIYF
TGCGCCAGCAGCTTGGCAGGGGGCTGGAACACCATATATTTT
>TRBJ2-7|TRBV7-6|-|-
CASSLKADFSYEQYF
TGTGCCAGCAGCTTAAAGGCAGATTTCTCCTACGAGCAGTACTTC
>TRBJ2-3|TRBV9|-|-
CASSVWTDTQYF
TGTGCCAGCAGCGTATGGACAGATACGCAGTATTTT
>TRBJ2-4|TRBV5-8|-|TRBD1
CASSPSVGDRNIQYF
TGTGCCAGCAGCCCATCCGTCGGGGACAGGAACATTCAGTACTTC
>TRBJ1-5|TRBV2|-|TRBD1
CASRDRANQPQHF
TGTGCCAGCAGGGACAGGGCGAATCAGCCCCAGCATTTT
>TRBJ2-5|TRBV14|-|-
CASSQEQGLTQYF
TGTGCCAGCAGCCAAGAACAGGGACTGACCCAGTACTTC
>TRBJ2-3|TRBV6-1|-|-
CASTFLESTDTQYF
TGTGCCAGCACTTTCCTAGAGAGCACAGATACGCAGTATTTT
>TRBJ1-2|TRBV27|once|TRBD1
CASRKTGDGYTF
TGTGCCAGCAGGAAGACAGGGGATGGCTACACCTTC
>TRBJ1-2|TRBV6-5|-|TRBD1
CASRGQGGGYTF
TGTGCCAGCAGGGGACAGGGAGGAGGCTACACCTTC
>TRBJ2-3|TRBV5-6|few|-
CASSSPSASSTDTQYF
TGTGCCAGCAGCTCACCTAGCGCCTCTAGCACAGATACGCAGTATTTT